This T cell receptor (beta chain) was retrieved from a study of blood T cell repertoires in COVID-19. Study summary: Acute and convalescent COVID-19 samples came from the United States, Italy and Spain. T cells, B-cell-depleted T cells, or PBMCs provided the cDNA or gDNA that served as material.

Participant ages covered roughly 18 to 90 years across about 22 US areas. Grouping used clinical history reported by participants in a survey and questionnaire. V lost 1 base to trimming and J lost 1 base, with 13 bases between them. This CDR3 is built from 16 residues. The V gene's germline CDR1 is SGHTA and CDR2 FQGNSA. TCRdb keeps only in-frame clones here, not all; method: immunoSEQ multiplex PCR. The table shows 200,000 to 250,000 clones, with around 86% occurring only once. The origin of this receptor is a middle-aged woman with acute COVID-19. Sequenced: PBMCs or T cells enriched from blood (not recorded which). This chain joins TRBV7-2 and TRBJ1-1; tentative D call: TRBD1 (6 bases). The CDR3 here is CASSLGGGQTNTEAFF. The CDR3 DNA reads as TGTGCCAGCAGCTTAGGGGGGGGGCAGACGAACACTGAAGCTTTCTTT.